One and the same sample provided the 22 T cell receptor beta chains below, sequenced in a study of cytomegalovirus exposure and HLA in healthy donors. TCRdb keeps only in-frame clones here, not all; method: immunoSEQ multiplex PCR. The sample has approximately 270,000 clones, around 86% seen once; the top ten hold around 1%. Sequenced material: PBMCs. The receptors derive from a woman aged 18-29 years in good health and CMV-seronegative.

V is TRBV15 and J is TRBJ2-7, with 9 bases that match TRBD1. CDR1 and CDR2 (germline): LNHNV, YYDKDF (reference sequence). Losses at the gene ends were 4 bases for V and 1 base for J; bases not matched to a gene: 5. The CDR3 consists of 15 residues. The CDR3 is CATSNSGTGSYEQYF. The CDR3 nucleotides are TGTGCCACCAGCAACTCCGGGACAGGGTCCTACGAGCAGTACTTC.

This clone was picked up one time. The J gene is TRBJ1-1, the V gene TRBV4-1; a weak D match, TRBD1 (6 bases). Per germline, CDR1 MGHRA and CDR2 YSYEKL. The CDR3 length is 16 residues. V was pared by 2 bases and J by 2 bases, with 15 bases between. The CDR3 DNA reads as TGCGCCAGCAGCCAACCAAGGGGGGGCCCCAACACTGAAGCTTTCTTT. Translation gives CASSQPRGGPNTEAFF.

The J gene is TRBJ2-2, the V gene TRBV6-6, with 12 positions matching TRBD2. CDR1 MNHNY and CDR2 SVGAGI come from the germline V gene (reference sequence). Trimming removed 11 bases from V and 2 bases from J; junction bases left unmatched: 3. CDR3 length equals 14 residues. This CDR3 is CACGLAGNTGELFF. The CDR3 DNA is TGTGCCTGCGGACTAGCGGGAAACACCGGGGAGCTGTTTTTT.

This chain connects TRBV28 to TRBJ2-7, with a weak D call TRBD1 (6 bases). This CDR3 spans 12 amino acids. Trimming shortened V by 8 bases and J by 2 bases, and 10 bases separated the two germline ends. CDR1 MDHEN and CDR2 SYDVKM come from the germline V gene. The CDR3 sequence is CASCTGTYEQYF. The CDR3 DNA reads TGTGCCAGCTGCACAGGGACCTACGAGCAGTACTTC.

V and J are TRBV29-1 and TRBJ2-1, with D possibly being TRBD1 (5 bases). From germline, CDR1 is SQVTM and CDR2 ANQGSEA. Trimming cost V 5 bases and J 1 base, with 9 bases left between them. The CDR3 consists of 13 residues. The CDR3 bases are TGCAGCGTTTCAGGGTATTCCTACAATGAGCAGTTCTTC. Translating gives CSVSGYSYNEQFF.

The CDR3 DNA follows: TGTGCCAGCAGCTTCCGGGACAGGGGGGAAAAACTGTTTTTT. This gives the protein CASSFRDRGEKLFF. The rearrangement links TRBV11-2 to TRBJ1-4; 11 bases are a match to TRBD1. The CDR3 covers 14 residues. V lost 3 bases and J lost 8; bases outside the gene matches: 2. The germline gives CDR1 SGHAT, CDR2 FQNNGV.

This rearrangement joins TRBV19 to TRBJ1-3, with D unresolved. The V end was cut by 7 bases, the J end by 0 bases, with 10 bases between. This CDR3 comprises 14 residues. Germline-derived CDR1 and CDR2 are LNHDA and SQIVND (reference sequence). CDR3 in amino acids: CASKQTHSGNTIYF. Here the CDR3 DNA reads TGTGCCAGTAAACAGACGCACTCTGGAAACACCATATATTTT.

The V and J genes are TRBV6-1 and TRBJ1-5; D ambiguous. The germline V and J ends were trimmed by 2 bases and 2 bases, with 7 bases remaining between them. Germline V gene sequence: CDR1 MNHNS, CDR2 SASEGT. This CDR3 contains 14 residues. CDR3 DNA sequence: TGTGCCAGCAGTGAATCTACGGGCAATCAGCCCCAGCATTTT. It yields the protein CASSESTGNQPQHF.

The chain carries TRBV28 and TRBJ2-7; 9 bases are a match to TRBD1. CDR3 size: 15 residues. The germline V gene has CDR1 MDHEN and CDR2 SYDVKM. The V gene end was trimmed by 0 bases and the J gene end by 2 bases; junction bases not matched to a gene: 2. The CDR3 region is CASSLWGTGTYEQYF. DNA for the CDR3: TGTGCCAGCAGTTTATGGGGGACAGGGACCTACGAGCAGTACTTC.

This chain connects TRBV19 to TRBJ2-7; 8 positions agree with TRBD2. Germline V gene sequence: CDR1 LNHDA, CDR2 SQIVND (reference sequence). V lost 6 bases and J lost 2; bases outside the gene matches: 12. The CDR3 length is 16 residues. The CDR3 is CASSPGRGLDAYEQYF. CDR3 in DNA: TGTGCCAGTAGCCCCGGGCGGGGACTAGACGCCTACGAGCAGTACTTC.

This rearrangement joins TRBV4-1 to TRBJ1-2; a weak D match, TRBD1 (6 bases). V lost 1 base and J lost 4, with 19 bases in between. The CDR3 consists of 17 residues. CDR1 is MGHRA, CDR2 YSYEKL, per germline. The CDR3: CASSQVISQGHVYGYTF. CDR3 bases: TGCGCCAGCAGCCAAGTAATCTCACAGGGCCATGTCTATGGCTACACCTTC.

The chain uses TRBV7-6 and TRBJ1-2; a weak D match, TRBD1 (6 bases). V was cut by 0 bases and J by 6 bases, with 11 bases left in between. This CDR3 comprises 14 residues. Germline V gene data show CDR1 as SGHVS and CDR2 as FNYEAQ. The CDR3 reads CASSLAQGPHGYTF. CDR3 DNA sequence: TGTGCCAGCAGCTTAGCGCAGGGGCCCCATGGCTACACCTTC.

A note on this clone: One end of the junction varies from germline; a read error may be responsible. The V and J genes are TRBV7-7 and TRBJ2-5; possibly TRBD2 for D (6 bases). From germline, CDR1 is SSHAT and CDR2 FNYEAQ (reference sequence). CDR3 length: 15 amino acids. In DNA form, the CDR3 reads TGTGCTAGCAGCGCGGGGACCATGGGGCAAGAGACCCAGTACTTC. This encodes CASSAGTMGQETQYF.

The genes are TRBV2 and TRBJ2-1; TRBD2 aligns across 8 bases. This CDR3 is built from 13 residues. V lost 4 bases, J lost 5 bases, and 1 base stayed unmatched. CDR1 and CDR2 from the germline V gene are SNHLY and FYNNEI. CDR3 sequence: CASSGLAHNEQFF. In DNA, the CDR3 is TGTGCCAGCAGTGGACTAGCGCACAATGAGCAGTTCTTC.

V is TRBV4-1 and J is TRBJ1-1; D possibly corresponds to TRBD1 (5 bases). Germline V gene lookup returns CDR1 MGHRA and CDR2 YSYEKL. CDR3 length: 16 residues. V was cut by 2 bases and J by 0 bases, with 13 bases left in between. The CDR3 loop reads CASSQSQGSVNTEAFF. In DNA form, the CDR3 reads TGCGCCAGCAGCCAATCTCAGGGCTCAGTGAACACTGAAGCTTTCTTT.

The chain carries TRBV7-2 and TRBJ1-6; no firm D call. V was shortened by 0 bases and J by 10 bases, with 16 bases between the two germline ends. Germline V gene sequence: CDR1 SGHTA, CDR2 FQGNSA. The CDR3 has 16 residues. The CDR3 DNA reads TGTGCCAGCAGCTTAGCCCAACTGGGTTCAGGATCACCCCTCCACTTT. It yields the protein CASSLAQLGSGSPLHF. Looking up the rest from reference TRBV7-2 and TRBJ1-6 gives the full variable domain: GAGVSQSPSNKVTEKGKDVELRCDPISGHTALYWYRQSLGQGLEFLIYFQGNSAPDKSGLPSDRFSAERTGGSVSTLTIQRTQQEDSAVYLCASSLAQLGSGSPLHFGNGTRLTVT.

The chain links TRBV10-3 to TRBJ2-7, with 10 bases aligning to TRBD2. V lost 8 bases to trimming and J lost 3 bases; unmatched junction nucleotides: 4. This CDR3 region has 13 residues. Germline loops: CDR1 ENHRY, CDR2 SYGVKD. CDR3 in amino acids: CAIGGTSDYEQYF. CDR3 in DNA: TGTGCCATCGGGGGGACTAGCGACTACGAGCAGTACTTC.

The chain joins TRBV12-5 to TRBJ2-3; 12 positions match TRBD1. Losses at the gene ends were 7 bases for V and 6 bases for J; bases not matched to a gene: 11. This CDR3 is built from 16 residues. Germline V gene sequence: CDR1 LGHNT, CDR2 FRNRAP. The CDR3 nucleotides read TGTGCTAGTGCCCCCGGGGGACAGGGGGCAAGGGATACGCAGTATTTT. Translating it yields CASAPGGQGARDTQYF.

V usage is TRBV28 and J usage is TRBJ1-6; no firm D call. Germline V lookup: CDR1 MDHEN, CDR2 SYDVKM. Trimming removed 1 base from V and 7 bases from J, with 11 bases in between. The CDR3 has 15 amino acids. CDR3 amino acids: CASSLLPAGNSPLHF. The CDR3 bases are TGTGCCAGCAGTTTATTGCCGGCCGGGAATTCACCCCTCCACTTT.

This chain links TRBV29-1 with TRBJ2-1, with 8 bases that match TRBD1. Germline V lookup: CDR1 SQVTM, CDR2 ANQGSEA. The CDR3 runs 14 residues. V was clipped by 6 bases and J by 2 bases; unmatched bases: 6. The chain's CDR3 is CSVLTGVTYNEQFF. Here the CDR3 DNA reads TGCAGCGTACTGACAGGGGTCACCTACAATGAGCAGTTCTTC.

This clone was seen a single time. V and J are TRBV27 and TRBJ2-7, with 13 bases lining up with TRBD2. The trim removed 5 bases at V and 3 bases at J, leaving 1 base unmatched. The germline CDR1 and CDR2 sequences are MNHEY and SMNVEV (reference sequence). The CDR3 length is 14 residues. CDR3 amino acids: CASSTSGRVYEQYF. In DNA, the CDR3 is TGTGCCAGCAGTACTAGCGGGAGGGTCTACGAGCAGTACTTC.

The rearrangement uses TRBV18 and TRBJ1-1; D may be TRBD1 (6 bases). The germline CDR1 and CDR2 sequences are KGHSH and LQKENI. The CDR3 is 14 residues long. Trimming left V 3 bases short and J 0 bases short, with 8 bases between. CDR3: CASSPGGVNTEAFF. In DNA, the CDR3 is TGTGCCAGCTCACCTGGGGGCGTGAACACTGAAGCTTTCTTT.